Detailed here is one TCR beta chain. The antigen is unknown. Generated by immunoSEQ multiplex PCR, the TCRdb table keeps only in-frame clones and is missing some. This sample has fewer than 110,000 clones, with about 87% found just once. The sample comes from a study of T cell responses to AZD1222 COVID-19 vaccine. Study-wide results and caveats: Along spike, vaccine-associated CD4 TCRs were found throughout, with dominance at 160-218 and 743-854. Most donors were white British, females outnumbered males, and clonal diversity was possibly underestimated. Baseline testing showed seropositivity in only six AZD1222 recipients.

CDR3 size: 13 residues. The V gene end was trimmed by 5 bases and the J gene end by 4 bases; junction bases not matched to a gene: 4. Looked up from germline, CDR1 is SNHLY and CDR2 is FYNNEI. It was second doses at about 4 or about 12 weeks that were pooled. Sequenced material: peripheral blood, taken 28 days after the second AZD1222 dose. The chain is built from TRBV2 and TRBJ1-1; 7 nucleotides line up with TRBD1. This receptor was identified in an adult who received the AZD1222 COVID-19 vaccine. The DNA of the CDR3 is TGTGCCAGCAGTTCCGACAGGGTCACTGAAGCTTTCTTT. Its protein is CASSSDRVTEAFF.